These 3 T cell receptor beta chains originate from one sample sequenced in a study of human CD8 memory T cell subsets. Libraries targeted TCR beta using 5' RACE with UMIs. From the 5' RACE reads, TCRdb lists one entry per CDR3 protein and no DNA. Here the sample table reports 9,900 or so distinct CDR3 sequences. The sequencing input was CD8+ stem-like memory T cells (TSCM and TCM) sorted from PBMCs. Specified subset: stem-like memory CD8 T cells (TSTEM), CCR7+ PD-1- TIGIT-. These TCRs come from a human donor in good health.

This chain connects TRBV7-9 to TRBJ2-1. This CDR3 region has 13 residues. Per germline, CDR1 SEHNR and CDR2 FQNEAQ (reference sequence). The CDR3 reads CASRDDSYNEQFF. The full variable domain, in which reference TRBV7-9 and TRBJ2-1 provide the parts outside the CDR3, is DTGVSQNPRHKITKRGQNVTFRCDPISEHNRLYWYRQTLGQGPEFLTYFQNEAQLEKSRLLSDRFSAERPKGSFSTLEIQRTEQGDSAMYLCASRDDSYNEQFFGPGTRLTVL.

J is TRBJ2-1 and V is TRBV19; TCRdb gives TRBD2 as the D gene, but with no DNA this cannot be confirmed. The germline V gene encodes CDR1 LNHDA and CDR2 SQIVND (reference sequence). This CDR3 has 16 residues. CDR3: CASSITLAGEGNEQFF.

The V call is TRBV28, the J call TRBJ2-3; TCRdb picks TRBD2, but there is no DNA to check that call. The CDR3 consists of 16 residues. The germline V gene encodes CDR1 MDHEN and CDR2 SYDVKM. The CDR3 protein is CASSLSLAASTDTQYF.